These T cell receptor beta chains were read from a single sample in a study of blood T cell repertoires in COVID-19. Sequencing was performed with immunoSEQ multiplex PCR; in TCRdb, only in-frame clones are kept and a portion is missing. The sample yields some 250,000 clones, 70% to 85% seen once. Material for sequencing was PBMCs or T cells enriched from blood (not recorded which). The receptor set was obtained from a man aged 35-49 years who had recovered from COVID-19. Each CDR3 is given with its conserved first and last residue. Each record gives: D gene, clone size, V gene, CDR3 length, J gene, CDR3 DNA, CDR3 protein. A D gene is named only where the DNA matches it firmly. Only part of the rows carry a size: once, few, many, or a class if the clone is expanded.

D gene: -; clone size: -; V gene: TRBV14; CDR3 length: 13; J gene: TRBJ2-7; CDR3 DNA: TGTGCCAGCAGCCGAATCCGGGCCTACGAGCAGTACTTC; CDR3 protein: CASSRIRAYEQYF
D gene: -; clone size: -; V gene: TRBV20-1; CDR3 length: 11; J gene: TRBJ2-1; CDR3 DNA: TGCAGTGCTAGTCGGGGGGCTAAGCAGTTCTTC; CDR3 protein: CSASRGAKQFF
D gene: -; clone size: -; V gene: TRBV5-8; CDR3 length: 14; J gene: TRBJ2-5; CDR3 DNA: TGTGCCAGCAGCTTGGGCCAGGGGGGCAAGACCCAGTACTTC; CDR3 protein: CASSLGQGGKTQYF
D gene: TRBD1; clone size: -; V gene: TRBV27; CDR3 length: 14; J gene: TRBJ1-2; CDR3 DNA: TGTGCCAGCAGTTTACAGGGGGAACACTATGGCTACACCTTC; CDR3 protein: CASSLQGEHYGYTF
D gene: TRBD1; clone size: -; V gene: TRBV9; CDR3 length: 16; J gene: TRBJ2-1; CDR3 DNA: TGTGCCAGCAGCGCTCACCCGGGACAGGAGTACAATGAGCAGTTCTTC; CDR3 protein: CASSAHPGQEYNEQFF
D gene: -; clone size: -; V gene: TRBV5-6; CDR3 length: 15; J gene: TRBJ2-1; CDR3 DNA: TGTGCCAGCAGCCGCGGGCGCAGCTCCTACAATGAGCAGTTCTTC; CDR3 protein: CASSRGRSSYNEQFF
D gene: TRBD1; clone size: -; V gene: TRBV7-9; CDR3 length: 14; J gene: TRBJ2-7; CDR3 DNA: TGTGCCAGCAGCTTAGGGACAGGAGCCTACGAGCAGTACTTC; CDR3 protein: CASSLGTGAYEQYF
D gene: TRBD2; clone size: -; V gene: TRBV19; CDR3 length: 15; J gene: TRBJ2-1; CDR3 DNA: TGTGCCAGTAGTATCAGCGGGGGGTCCTTTAATGAGCAGTTCTTC; CDR3 protein: CASSISGGSFNEQFF
D gene: -; clone size: few; V gene: TRBV3-1/TRBV3-2; CDR3 length: 15; J gene: TRBJ1-6; CDR3 DNA: TGTGCCAGCAGCCGAACAGGGACCTATAATTCACCCCTCCACTTT; CDR3 protein: CASSRTGTYNSPLHF
D gene: TRBD1; clone size: -; V gene: TRBV27; CDR3 length: 18; J gene: TRBJ1-6; CDR3 DNA: TGTGCCAGCAGTTTAGAGGGGCCCCGGACAGGGGGTGTGTCACCCCTCCACTTT; CDR3 protein: CASSLEGPRTGGVSPLHF
D gene: -; clone size: -; V gene: TRBV21-1; CDR3 length: 14; J gene: TRBJ1-5; CDR3 DNA: TGTGCCAGCAGCGGTGGGACAGCATGCAGGCCCCAGCATTTT; CDR3 protein: CASSGGTACRPQHF
D gene: -; clone size: -; V gene: TRBV19; CDR3 length: 15; J gene: TRBJ1-5; CDR3 DNA: TGTGCCAGTAGTATTTCCTTGGCATCCAATCAGCCCCAGCATTTT; CDR3 protein: CASSISLASNQPQHF
D gene: -; clone size: -; V gene: TRBV30; CDR3 length: 13; J gene: TRBJ2-1; CDR3 DNA: TGTGCCTGGGCAGAAACAGGGTACAATGAGCAGTTCTTC; CDR3 protein: CAWAETGYNEQFF
D gene: TRBD2; clone size: once; V gene: TRBV7-3; CDR3 length: 15; J gene: TRBJ2-1; CDR3 DNA: TGTGCCAGCAGCCCACTAGCGGGAGTAATAAATGAGCAGTTCTTC; CDR3 protein: CASSPLAGVINEQFF
D gene: -; clone size: -; V gene: TRBV5-1; CDR3 length: 15; J gene: TRBJ1-2; CDR3 DNA: TGCGCCAGCAGCTCCCTCCCCGGGACATCCTATGGCTACACCTTC; CDR3 protein: CASSSLPGTSYGYTF
D gene: TRBD2; clone size: -; V gene: TRBV27; CDR3 length: 14; J gene: TRBJ2-7; CDR3 DNA: TGTGCCAGCAGAGACGGACTAGCAGCCTACGAGCAGTACTTC; CDR3 protein: CASRDGLAAYEQYF
D gene: -; clone size: -; V gene: TRBV5-1; CDR3 length: 15; J gene: TRBJ2-3; CDR3 DNA: TGCGCCAGCAGCCCCCAGGGGCCCCGGTCAGATACGCAGTATTTT; CDR3 protein: CASSPQGPRSDTQYF
D gene: -; clone size: -; V gene: TRBV5-1; CDR3 length: 14; J gene: TRBJ1-4; CDR3 DNA: TGCGCCAGCAGCCCGACAGGAATACTTGAAAAACTGTTTTTT; CDR3 protein: CASSPTGILEKLFF
D gene: -; clone size: once; V gene: TRBV12-3/TRBV12-4; CDR3 length: 13; J gene: TRBJ2-7; CDR3 DNA: TGTGCCAGCAGTCCCCGCCTAGGGGCCGAGCAGTACTTC; CDR3 protein: CASSPRLGAEQYF